This T cell receptor (beta chain) was identified during a study of blood T cell repertoires in COVID-19. Here immunoSEQ multiplex PCR was the method, and the copy in TCRdb shows in-frame clones only, minus some. The data contain under 250,000 clones, approximately 78% of them seen just once; the ten biggest clones take up 5.2%. V lost 7 bases to trimming and J lost 2 bases; unmatched junction nucleotides: 6. This CDR3 comprises 14 residues. The germline V gene has CDR1 SNHLY and CDR2 FYNNEI. This chain connects TRBV2 to TRBJ2-7; 9 nucleotides align to TRBD1. This TCR was recovered from a woman in her seventies with COVID-19, enrolled during active disease. The sample taken for sequencing was peripheral blood. CDR3 coding DNA: TGTGCCAGCAAAATAACAGGGGGCCCCTACGAGCAGTACTTC. Translated, it gives CASKITGGPYEQYF.